The rows below give T cell receptor beta chains drawn from one sample of a study of radiotherapy plus CTLA-4 blockade in lung cancer. TCRdb's copy holds only in-frame clones and misses some; the assay was immunoSEQ multiplex PCR. Of some 92,000 clones in the sample, around 86% were seen once. The source was peripheral blood, collected from a patient treated with radiotherapy plus ipilimumab. These receptors were collected from a human donor with non-small cell lung cancer who had a partial response to radiotherapy plus ipilimumab. Each CDR3 is given without its conserved first and last residue.

TRBJ2-1 TRBV29-1 SADRGLSSYNEQF
TRBJ2-3 TRBV28 ASSPPEAMTDTQY
TRBJ2-1 TRBV2 ASSVDRGNEQF
TRBJ2-1 TRBV10-1 ASSDGTSVNEQF
TRBJ1-2 TRBV27 ASSRRQGAQGYT
TRBJ2-7 TRBV6-5 ASTRSASYEQY
TRBJ2-2 TRBV28 ASRGAAPNTGELF
TRBJ2-1 TRBV9 ASSAPLGGVGYNEQF
TRBJ2-5 TRBV10-2 ASSLNRQETQY
TRBJ2-1 TRBV28 ASSPRRDYSYNEQF
TRBJ1-5 TRBV28 ASSSYAGSQPQH
TRBJ2-3 TRBV2 ASGRGEDTQY
TRBJ1-3 TRBV10-2 ASSESWLASGNTIY
TRBJ2-1 TRBV29-1 SVERGLGGDEQF
TRBJ1-2 TRBV2 ASSVGGTTNYGYT
TRBJ2-5 TRBV7-3 ASSPNTGNGETQY
TRBJ1-1 TRBV6-5 ASSLSSPGEAF
TRBJ2-3 TRBV2 ASKAGGPTDTQY
TRBJ2-5 TRBV7-3 ASSSVGETQY
TRBJ1-1 TRBV7-9 ASSRIQGNTEAF
TRBJ2-6 TRBV7-8 ASSLKPSSGANVLT
TRBJ1-1 TRBV28 ASSLRDSEAF
TRBJ2-3 TRBV29-1 SAIQSLAGITDTQY
TRBJ2-3 TRBV29-1 SVGAGSTDTQY
TRBJ2-7 TRBV6-5 ASSQGLAGLYEQY
TRBJ1-3 TRBV6-1 ASSAQQGLSSGNTIY
TRBJ2-1 TRBV19 ASSIDRGSGEQF
TRBJ1-4 TRBV6-6 ASSHGQTGKLF
TRBJ1-2 TRBV13 ASSFFHSRDTPYGYT
TRBJ2-2 TRBV18 ASTTGDTGELF
TRBJ2-5 TRBV2 ASGASGYQETQY
TRBJ2-2 TRBV6-6 ASRPGRGGAGELF
TRBJ2-5 TRBV7-2 ASSRRTSGIKETQY
TRBJ2-3 TRBV5-4 ASSSRSSGSLIDTQY
TRBJ1-1 TRBV6-5 ASSPSWTANTEAF
TRBJ2-7 TRBV30 AWTPLLAGVSEQH
TRBJ2-2 TRBV6-1 ASRATGYFAGELF
TRBJ2-5 TRBV6-6 AGSYTGHRTGETQY
TRBJ2-6 TRBV11-2 ASSQMGGGGAGANVLT
TRBJ2-1 TRBV7-9 ASSLAPGVNEQF
TRBJ1-3 TRBV6-5 ASTKRGMEDTIY
TRBJ2-3 TRBV2 ASTRDRDDTQY